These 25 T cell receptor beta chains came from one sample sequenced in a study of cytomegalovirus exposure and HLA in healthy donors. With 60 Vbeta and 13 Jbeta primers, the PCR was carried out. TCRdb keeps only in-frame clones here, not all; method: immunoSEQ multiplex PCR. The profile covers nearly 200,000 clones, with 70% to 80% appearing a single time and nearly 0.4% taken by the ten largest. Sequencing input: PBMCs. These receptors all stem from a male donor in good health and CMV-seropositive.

The CDR3 DNA is TGTGCCAGCAGCTTCGACAGGGGGCAGGTCGGGGAGCTGTTTTTT. Translated, it gives CASSFDRGQVGELFF. The chain has TRBV7-9 and TRBJ2-2, with 10 positions matching TRBD1. V was clipped by 3 bases and J by 7 bases; unmatched bases: 5. In germline, CDR1 is SEHNR, CDR2 FQNEAQ (reference sequence). The CDR3 has 15 residues. Full variable domain (rest looked up from reference TRBV7-9 and TRBJ2-2): DTGVSQNPRHKITKRGQNVTFRCDPISEHNRLYWYRQTLGQGPEFLTYFQNEAQLEKSRLLSDRFSAERPKGSFSTLEIQRTEQGDSAMYLCASSFDRGQVGELFFGEGSRLTVL.

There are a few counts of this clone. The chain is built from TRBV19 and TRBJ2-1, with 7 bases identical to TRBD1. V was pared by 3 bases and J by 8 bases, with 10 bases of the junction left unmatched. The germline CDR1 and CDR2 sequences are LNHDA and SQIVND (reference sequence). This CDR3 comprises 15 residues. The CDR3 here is CASSIIQGIVDEQFF. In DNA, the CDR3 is TGTGCCAGTAGTATCATACAGGGGATTGTCGATGAGCAGTTCTTC.

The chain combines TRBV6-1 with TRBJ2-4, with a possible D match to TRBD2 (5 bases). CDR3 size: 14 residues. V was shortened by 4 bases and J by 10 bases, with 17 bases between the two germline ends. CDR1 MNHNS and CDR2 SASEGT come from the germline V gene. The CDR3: CASSVETTATIQYF. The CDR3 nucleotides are TGTGCCAGCAGTGTAGAGACTACAGCTACAATTCAGTACTTC.

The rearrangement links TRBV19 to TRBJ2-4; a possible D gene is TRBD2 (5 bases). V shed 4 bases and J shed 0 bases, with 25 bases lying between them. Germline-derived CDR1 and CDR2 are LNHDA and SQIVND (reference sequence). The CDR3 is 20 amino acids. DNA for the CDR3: TGTGCCAGTAGTACAGCGGAGTACCACGAATCCTTCCTAGCCAAAAACATTCAGTACTTC. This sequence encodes CASSTAEYHESFLAKNIQYF.

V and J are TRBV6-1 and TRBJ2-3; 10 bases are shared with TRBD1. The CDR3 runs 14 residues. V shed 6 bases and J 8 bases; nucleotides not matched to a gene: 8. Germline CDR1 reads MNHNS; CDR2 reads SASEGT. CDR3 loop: CASRRQGAEGTQYF. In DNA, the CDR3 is TGTGCCAGCAGACGACAGGGGGCCGAAGGTACGCAGTATTTT.

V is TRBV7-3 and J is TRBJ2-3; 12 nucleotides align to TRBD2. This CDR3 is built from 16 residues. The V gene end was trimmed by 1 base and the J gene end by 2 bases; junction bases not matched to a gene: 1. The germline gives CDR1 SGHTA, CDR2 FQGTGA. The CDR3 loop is CASSLRLAGATDTQYF. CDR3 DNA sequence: TGTGCCAGCAGCTTAAGACTAGCGGGGGCCACAGATACGCAGTATTTT.

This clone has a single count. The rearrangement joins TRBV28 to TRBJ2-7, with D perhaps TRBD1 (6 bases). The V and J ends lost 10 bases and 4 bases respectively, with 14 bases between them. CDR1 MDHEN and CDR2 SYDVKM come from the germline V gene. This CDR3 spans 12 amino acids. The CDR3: CATRQVPYEQYF. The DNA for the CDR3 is TGTGCCACGAGACAGGTTCCTTACGAGCAGTACTTC.

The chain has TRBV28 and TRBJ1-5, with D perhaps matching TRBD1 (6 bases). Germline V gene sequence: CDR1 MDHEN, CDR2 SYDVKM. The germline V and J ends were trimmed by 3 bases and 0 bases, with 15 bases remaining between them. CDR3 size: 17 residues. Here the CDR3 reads CASSLPHRVRSNQPQHF. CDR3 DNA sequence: TGTGCCAGCAGTTTGCCCCACAGGGTCCGTAGCAATCAGCCCCAGCATTTT.

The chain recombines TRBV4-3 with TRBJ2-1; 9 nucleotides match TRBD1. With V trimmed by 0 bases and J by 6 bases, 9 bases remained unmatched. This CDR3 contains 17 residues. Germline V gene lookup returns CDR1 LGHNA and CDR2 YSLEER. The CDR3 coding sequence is TGCGCCAGCAGCCAAGATCTGGACAGGGGACAGGGCAATGAGCAGTTCTTC. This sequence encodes CASSQDLDRGQGNEQFF.

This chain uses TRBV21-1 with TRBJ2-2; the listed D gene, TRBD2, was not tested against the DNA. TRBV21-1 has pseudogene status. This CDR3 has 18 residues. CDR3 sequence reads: CASSKDGAAHRDTGELFF. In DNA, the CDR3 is TGTGCCAGCAGCAAAGATGGAGCGGCCCATCGGGACACCGGGGAGCTGTTTTTT.

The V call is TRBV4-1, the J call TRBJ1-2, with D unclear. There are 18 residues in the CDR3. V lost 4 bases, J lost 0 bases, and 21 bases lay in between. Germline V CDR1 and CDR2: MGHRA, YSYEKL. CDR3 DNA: TGCGCCAGCAGCCCCACCGTCGTCACAATCACCACTAACTATGGCTACACCTTC. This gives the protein CASSPTVVTITTNYGYTF.

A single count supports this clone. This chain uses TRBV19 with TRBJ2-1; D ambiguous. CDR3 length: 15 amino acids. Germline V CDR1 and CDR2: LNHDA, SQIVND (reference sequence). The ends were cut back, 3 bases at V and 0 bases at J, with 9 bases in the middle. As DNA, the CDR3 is TGTGCCAGTAGTATCGTCCGTAGCTCCTACAATGAGCAGTTCTTC. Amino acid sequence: CASSIVRSSYNEQFF.

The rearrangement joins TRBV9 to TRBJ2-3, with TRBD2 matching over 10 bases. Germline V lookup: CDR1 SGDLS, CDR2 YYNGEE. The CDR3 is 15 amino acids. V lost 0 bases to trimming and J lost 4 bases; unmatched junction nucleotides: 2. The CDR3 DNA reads TGTGCCAGCAGCGTAGAAGCGGGGGGGCCAGATACGCAGTATTTT. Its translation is CASSVEAGGPDTQYF.

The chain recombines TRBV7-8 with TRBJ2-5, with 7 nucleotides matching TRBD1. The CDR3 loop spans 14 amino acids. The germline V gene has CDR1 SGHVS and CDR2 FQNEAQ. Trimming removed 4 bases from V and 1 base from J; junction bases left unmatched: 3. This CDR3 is CASSSTGIQETQYF. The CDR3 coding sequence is TGTGCCAGCAGCTCGACAGGGATCCAAGAGACCCAGTACTTC.

In DNA, the CDR3 is TGTGCCAGCTCACCAGGGGGGATCGGCAATCAGCCCCAGCATTTT. Its protein product is CASSPGGIGNQPQHF. The V gene is TRBV18, the J gene TRBJ1-5, with D possibly being TRBD1 (5 bases). Germline V gives CDR1 KGHSH, CDR2 LQKENI. Trimming left V 2 bases short and J 2 bases short, with 10 bases between. The CDR3 has 15 amino acids. The complete variable domain, with remaining parts taken from reference TRBV18 and TRBJ1-5, reads NAGVMQNPRHLVRRRGQEARLRCSPMKGHSHVYWYRQLPEEGLKFMVYLQKENIIDESGMPKERFSAEFPKEGPSILRIQQVVRGDSAAYFCASSPGGIGNQPQHFGDGTRLSIL.

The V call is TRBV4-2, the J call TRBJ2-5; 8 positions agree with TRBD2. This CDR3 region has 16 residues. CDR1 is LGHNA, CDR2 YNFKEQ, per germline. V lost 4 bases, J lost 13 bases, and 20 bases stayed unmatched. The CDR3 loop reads CASSLGGSGGPYIPYF. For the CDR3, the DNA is TGTGCCAGCAGCCTCGGAGGGAGCGGGGGACCTTATATTCCGTACTTC.

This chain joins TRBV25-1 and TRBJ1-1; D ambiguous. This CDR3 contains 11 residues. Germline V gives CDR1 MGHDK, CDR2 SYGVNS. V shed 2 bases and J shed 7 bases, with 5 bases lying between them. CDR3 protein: CASSEHSEAFF. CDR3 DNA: TGTGCCAGCAGTGAACATAGTGAAGCTTTCTTT.

As DNA, the CDR3 is TGTGCCACCGCGGCCGGGTTCTCTGGAAACACCATATATTTT. Amino acids: CATAAGFSGNTIYF. The chain carries TRBV2 and TRBJ1-3; D is ambiguous. The CDR3 runs 14 residues. In germline, CDR1 is SNHLY, CDR2 FYNNEI. V gave up 10 bases and J gave up 0 bases, with 13 bases separating them.

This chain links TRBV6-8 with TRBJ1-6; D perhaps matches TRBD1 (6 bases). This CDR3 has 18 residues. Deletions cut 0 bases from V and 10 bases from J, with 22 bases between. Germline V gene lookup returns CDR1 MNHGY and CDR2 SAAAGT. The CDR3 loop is CASSYSRGIRGCFSPLHF. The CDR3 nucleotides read TGTGCCAGCAGTTACTCGAGAGGGATCAGGGGTTGTTTCTCACCCCTCCACTTT.

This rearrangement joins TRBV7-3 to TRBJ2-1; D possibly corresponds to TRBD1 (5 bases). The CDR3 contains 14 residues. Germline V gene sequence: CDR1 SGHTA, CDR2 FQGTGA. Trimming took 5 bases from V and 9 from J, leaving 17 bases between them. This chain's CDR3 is CASSPGAGSTEQFF. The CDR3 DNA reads TGTGCCAGCAGCCCTGGGGCCGGGTCCACTGAGCAGTTCTTC.

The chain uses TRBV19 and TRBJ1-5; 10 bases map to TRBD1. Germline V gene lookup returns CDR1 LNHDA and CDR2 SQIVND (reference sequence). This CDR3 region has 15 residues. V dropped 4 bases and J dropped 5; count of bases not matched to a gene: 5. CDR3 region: CASSKDRGADQPQHF. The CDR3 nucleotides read TGTGCCAGTAGTAAGGACAGGGGGGCGGATCAGCCCCAGCATTTT.

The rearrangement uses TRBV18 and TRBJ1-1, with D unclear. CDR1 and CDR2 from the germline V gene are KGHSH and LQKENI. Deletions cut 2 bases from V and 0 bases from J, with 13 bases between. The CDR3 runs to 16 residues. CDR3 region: CASSPGRIGMNTEAFF. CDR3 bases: TGTGCCAGCTCACCAGGGAGGATAGGAATGAACACTGAAGCTTTCTTT. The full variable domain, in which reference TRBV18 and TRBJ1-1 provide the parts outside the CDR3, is NAGVMQNPRHLVRRRGQEARLRCSPMKGHSHVYWYRQLPEEGLKFMVYLQKENIIDESGMPKERFSAEFPKEGPSILRIQQVVRGDSAAYFCASSPGRIGMNTEAFFGQGTRLTVV.

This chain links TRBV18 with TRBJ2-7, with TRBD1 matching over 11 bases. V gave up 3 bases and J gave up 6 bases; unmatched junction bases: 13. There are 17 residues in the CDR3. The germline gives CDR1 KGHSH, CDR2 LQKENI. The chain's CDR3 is CASSPHSPGTGGGEQYF. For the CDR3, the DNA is TGTGCCAGCTCACCGCATTCCCCCGGGACAGGGGGAGGCGAGCAGTACTTC.

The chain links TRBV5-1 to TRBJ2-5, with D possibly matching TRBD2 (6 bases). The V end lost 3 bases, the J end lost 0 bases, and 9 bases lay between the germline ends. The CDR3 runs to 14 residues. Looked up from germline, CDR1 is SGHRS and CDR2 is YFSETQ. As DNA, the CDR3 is TGCGCCAGCAGCTACTCGGGGGACCAAGAGACCCAGTACTTC. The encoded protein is CASSYSGDQETQYF.

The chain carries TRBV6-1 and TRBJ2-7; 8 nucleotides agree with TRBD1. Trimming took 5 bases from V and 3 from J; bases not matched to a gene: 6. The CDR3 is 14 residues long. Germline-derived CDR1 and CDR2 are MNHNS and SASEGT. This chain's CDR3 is CASSTRTGSYEQYF. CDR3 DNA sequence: TGTGCCAGCAGTACGCGGACAGGGAGCTACGAGCAGTACTTC.